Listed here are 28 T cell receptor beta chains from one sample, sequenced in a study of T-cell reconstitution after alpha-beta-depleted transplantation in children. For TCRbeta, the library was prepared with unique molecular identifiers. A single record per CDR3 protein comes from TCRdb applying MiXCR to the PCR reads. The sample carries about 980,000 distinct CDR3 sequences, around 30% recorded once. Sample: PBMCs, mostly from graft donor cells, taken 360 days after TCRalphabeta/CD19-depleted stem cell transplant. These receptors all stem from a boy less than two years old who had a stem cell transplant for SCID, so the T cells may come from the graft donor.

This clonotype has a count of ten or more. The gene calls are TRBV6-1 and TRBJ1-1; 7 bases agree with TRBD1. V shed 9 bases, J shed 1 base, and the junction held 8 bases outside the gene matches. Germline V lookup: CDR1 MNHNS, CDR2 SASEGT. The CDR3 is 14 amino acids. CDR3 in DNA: TGTGCCAGTAGTCGGGGGACAGCGAACACTGAAGCTTTCTTT. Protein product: CASSRGTANTEAFF.

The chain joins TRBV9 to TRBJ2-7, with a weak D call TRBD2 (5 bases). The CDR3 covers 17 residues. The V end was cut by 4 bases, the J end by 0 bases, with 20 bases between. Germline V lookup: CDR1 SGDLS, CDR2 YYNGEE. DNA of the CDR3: TGTGCCAGCAGCCCCCAACTAGGTTTTACAAGCTCCTACGAGCAGTACTTC. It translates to CASSPQLGFTSSYEQYF. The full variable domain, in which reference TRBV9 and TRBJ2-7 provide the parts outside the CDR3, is DSGVTQTPKHLITATGQRVTLRCSPRSGDLSVYWYQQSLDQGLQFLIQYYNGEERAKGNILERFSAQQFPDLHSELNLSSLELGDSALYFCASSPQLGFTSSYEQYFGPGTRLTVT.

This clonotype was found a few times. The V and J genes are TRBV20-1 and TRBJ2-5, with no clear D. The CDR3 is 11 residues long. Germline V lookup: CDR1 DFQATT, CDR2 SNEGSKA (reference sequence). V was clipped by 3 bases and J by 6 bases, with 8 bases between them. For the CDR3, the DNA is TGCAGTGCTAGCCTTTCGCAGACCCAGTACTTC. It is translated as CSASLSQTQYF.

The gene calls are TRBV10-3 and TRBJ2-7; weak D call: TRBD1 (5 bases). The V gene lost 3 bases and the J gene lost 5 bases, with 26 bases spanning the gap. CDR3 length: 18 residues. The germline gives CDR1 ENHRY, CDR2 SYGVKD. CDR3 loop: CAISDPRGSFQALHEQYF. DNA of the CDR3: TGTGCCATCAGTGACCCTAGGGGATCCTTTCAAGCTCTCCACGAGCAGTACTTC.

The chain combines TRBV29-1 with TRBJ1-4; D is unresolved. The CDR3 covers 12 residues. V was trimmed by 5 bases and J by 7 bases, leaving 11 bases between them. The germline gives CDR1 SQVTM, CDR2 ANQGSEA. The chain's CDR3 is CSVQGNFEKLFF. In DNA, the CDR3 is TGCAGCGTTCAAGGGAACTTTGAAAAACTGTTTTTT.

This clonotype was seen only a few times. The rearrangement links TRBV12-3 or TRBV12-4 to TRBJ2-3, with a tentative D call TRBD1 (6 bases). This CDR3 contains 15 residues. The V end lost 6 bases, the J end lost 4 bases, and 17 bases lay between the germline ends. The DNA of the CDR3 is TGTGCCAGCAGCCAGGACAGAATCCGGGCAGATACGCAGTATTTT. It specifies CASSQDRIRADTQYF.

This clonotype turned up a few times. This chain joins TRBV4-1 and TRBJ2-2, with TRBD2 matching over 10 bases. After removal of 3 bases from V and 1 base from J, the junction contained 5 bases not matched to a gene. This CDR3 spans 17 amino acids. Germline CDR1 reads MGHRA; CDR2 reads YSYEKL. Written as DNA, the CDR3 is TGCGCCAGCAGCCACCCCGGGACTAGCGAGAACACCGGGGAGCTGTTTTTT. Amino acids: CASSHPGTSENTGELFF.

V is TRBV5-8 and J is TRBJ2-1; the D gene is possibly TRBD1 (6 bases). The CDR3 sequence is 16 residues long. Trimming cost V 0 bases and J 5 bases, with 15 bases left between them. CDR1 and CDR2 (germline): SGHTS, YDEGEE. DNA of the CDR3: TGTGCCAGCAGCTTGGGGGCCCCGGACAGAAACAATGAGCAGTTCTTC. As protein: CASSLGAPDRNNEQFF. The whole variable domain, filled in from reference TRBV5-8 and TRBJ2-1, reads EAGVTQSPTHLIKTRGQQATLRCSPISGHTSVYWYQQALGLGLQFLLWYDEGEERNRGNFPPRFSGRQFPNYSSELNVNALELEDSALYLCASSLGAPDRNNEQFFGPGTRLTVL.

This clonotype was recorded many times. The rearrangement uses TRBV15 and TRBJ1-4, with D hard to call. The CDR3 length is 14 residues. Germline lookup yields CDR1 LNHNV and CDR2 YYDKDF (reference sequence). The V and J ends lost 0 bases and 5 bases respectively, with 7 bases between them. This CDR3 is CATSRDRANEKLFF. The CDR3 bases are TGTGCCACCAGCAGAGATCGCGCAAATGAAAAACTGTTTTTT.

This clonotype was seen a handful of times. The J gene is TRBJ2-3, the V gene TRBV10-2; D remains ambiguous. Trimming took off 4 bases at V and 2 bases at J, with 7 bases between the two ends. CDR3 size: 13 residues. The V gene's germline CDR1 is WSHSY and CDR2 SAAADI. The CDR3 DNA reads TGCGCCAGCAGTGCTTTTTCCACAGATACGCAGTATTTT. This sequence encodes CASSAFSTDTQYF.

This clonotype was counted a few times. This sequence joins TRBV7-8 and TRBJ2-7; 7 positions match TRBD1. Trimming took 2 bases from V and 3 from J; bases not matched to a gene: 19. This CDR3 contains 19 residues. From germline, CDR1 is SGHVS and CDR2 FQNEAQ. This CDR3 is CASSLPLGPGTAILYEQYF. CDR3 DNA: TGTGCCAGCAGCTTACCCCTTGGACCCGGGACAGCCATTCTCTACGAGCAGTACTTC. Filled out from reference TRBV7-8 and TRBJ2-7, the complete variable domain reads GAGVSQSPRYKVAKRGQDVALRCDPISGHVSLFWYQQALGQGPEFLTYFQNEAQLDKSGLPSDRFFAERPEGSVSTLKIQRTQQEDSAVYLCASSLPLGPGTAILYEQYFGPGTRLTVT.

CDR3 in DNA: TGTGCCAGCCTGAGGGGGCCCGGGGAGCTGTTTTTT. Encoded protein: CASLRGPGELFF. The rearrangement uses TRBV7-8 and TRBJ2-2, with 7 bases identical to TRBD1. The CDR3 sequence is 12 residues long. Germline V gene sequence: CDR1 SGHVS, CDR2 FQNEAQ. V lost 8 bases, J lost 6 bases, and 3 bases stayed unmatched.

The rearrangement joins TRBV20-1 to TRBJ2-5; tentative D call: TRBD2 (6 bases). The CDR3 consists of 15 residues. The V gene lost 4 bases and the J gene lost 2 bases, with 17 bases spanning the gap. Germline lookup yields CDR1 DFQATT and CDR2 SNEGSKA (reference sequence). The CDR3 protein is CSATVPGTPQETQYF. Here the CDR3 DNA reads TGCAGTGCTACAGTTCCCGGGACTCCACAAGAGACCCAGTACTTC.

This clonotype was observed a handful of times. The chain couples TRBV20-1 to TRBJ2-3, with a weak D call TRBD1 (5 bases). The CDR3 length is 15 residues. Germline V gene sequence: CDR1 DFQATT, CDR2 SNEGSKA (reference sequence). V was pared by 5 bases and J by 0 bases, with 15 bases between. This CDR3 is CSADLRDRSTDTQYF. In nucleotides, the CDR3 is TGCAGTGCTGACCTCCGAGACAGAAGCACAGATACGCAGTATTTT.

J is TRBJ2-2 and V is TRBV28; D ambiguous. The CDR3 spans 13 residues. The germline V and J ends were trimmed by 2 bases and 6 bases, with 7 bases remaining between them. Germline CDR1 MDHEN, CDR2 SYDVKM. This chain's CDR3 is CASSLAFPGELFF. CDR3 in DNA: TGTGCCAGCAGTTTAGCGTTCCCCGGGGAGCTGTTTTTT.

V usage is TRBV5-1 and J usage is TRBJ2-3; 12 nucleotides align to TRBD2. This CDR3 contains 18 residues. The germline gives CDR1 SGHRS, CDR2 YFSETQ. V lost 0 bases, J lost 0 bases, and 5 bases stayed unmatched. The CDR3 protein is CASSLGLAGGPSTDTQYF. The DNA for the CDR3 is TGCGCCAGCAGCTTGGGGCTAGCGGGGGGGCCGAGCACAGATACGCAGTATTTT.

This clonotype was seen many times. The CDR3 DNA sequence: TGTGCCAGCAGCGTTGGCGGGGCGATCACAGATACGCAGTATTTT. It encodes CASSVGGAITDTQYF. The V and J genes are TRBV9 and TRBJ2-3; a weak D match, TRBD2 (6 bases). The CDR3 length is 15 residues. V was pared by 2 bases and J by 2 bases, with 12 bases between. Germline V gene sequence: CDR1 SGDLS, CDR2 YYNGEE. The whole variable domain, remainder taken from reference TRBV9 and TRBJ2-3, is DSGVTQTPKHLITATGQRVTLRCSPRSGDLSVYWYQQSLDQGLQFLIQYYNGEERAKGNILERFSAQQFPDLHSELNLSSLELGDSALYFCASSVGGAITDTQYFGPGTRLTVL.

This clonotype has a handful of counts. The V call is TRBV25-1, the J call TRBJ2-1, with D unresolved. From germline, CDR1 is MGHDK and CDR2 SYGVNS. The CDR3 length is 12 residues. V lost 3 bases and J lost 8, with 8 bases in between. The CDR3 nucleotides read TGTGCCAGCAGTGAGGGCGGCCATGAGCAGTTCTTC. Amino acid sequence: CASSEGGHEQFF.

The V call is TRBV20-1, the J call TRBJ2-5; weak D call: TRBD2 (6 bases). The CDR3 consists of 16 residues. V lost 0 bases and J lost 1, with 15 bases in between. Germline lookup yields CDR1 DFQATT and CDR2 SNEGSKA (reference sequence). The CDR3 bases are TGCAGTGCTAGAGATGAACGGGAGTTTGCCCAAGAGACCCAGTACTTC. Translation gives CSARDEREFAQETQYF.

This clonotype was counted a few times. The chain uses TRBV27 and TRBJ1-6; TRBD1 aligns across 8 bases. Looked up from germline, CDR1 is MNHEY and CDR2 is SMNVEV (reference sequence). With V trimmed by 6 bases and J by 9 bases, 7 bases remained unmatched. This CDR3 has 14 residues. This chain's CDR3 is CASRTQGGGSPLHF. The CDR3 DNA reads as TGTGCCAGCAGAACACAGGGGGGTGGTTCACCCCTCCACTTT.

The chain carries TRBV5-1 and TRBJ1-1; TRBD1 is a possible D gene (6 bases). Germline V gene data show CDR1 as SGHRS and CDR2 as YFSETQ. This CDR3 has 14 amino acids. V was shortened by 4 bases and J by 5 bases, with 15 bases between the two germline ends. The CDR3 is CASSLRLTGTEAFF. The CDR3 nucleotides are TGCGCCAGCAGCCTCCGCCTAACAGGGACTGAAGCTTTCTTT.

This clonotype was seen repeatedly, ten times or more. The DNA of the CDR3 is TGTGCCAGCAGTGAAGCAACGAATGGCTACACCTTC. This translates into CASSEATNGYTF. The chain employs TRBV2 and TRBJ1-2, with D unresolved. Trimming removed 0 bases from V and 6 bases from J, with 5 bases in between. The CDR3 is 12 amino acids. Germline lookup yields CDR1 SNHLY and CDR2 FYNNEI.

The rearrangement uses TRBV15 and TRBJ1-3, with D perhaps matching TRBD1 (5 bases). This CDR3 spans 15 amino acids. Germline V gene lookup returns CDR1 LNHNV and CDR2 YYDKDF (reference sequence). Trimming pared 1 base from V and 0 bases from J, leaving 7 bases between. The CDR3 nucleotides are TGTGCCACCAGCAGAGCAGGGAGCTCTGGAAACACCATATATTTT. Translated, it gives CATSRAGSSGNTIYF.

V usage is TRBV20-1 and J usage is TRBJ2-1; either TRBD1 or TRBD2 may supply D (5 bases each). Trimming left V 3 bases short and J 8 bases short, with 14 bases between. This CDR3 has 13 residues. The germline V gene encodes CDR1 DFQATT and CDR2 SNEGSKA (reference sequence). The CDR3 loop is CSARRGARDEQFF. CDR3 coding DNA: TGCAGTGCTAGGAGGGGAGCTCGGGATGAGCAGTTCTTC.

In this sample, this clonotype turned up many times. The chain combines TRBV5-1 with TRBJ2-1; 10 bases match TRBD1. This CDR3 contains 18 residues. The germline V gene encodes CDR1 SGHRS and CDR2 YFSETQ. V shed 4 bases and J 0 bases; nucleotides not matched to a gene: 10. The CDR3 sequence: CASSPEGTGAFSYNEQFF. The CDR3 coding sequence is TGCGCCAGCAGCCCGGAGGGGACAGGGGCCTTCTCCTACAATGAGCAGTTCTTC.

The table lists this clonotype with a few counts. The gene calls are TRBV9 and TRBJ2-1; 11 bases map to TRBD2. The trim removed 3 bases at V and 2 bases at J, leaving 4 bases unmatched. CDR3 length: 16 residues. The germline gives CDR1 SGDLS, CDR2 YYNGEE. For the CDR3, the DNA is TGTGCCAGCAGCGCGGATAGCGGGGGGGCCTACAATGAGCAGTTCTTC. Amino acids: CASSADSGGAYNEQFF.

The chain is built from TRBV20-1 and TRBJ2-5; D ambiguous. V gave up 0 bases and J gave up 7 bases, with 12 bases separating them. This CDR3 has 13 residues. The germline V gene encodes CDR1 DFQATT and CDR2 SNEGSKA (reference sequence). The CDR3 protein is CSARDRTVGTQYF. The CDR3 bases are TGCAGTGCTAGAGATCGGACCGTCGGGACCCAGTACTTC.

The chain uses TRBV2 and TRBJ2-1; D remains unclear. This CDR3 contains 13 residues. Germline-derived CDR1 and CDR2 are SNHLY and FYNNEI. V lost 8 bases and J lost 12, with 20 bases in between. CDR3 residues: CASLHRLSEVQFF. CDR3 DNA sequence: TGTGCCAGCCTCCACCGGCTGTCGGAAGTGCAGTTCTTC. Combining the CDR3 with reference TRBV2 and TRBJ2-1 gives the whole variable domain EPEVTQTPSHQVTQMGQEVILRCVPISNHLYFYWYRQILGQKVEFLVSFYNNEISEKSEIFDDQFSVERPDGSNFTLKIRSTKLEDSAMYFCASLHRLSEVQFFGPGTRLTVL.